This T cell receptor beta chain was sequenced in a study of T-cell memory formation after mild COVID-19. In this sample, this clonotype turned up a few times. Its antigen is unidentified. TCRdb itself ran the 5' RACE reads through MiXCR, one entry per CDR3 protein. This sample carries fewer than 250,000 distinct CDR3 sequences, more than 9% of them seen once, and the ten largest clones take less than 4%. The CDR3 length is 13 residues. The V gene lost 1 base and the J gene lost 4 bases, with 8 bases spanning the gap. The germline V gene has CDR1 SGHVS and CDR2 FNYEAQ. The study's findings and limits: A balance of CD4 and CD8 characterized clones contracting day 15 to 85, whereas later expanders leaned CD4+.

Sequencing used PBMCs or a T cell subset sorted from them (not recorded which). The sequence derives from a man between 18 and 29 years old who had mild COVID-19 (a few samples of this study predate the infection). Cell type and time point are not known. The chain couples TRBV7-6 to TRBJ2-7; weak D call: TRBD2 (6 bases). The CDR3 DNA sequence: TGTGCCAGCAGCTTAGAGGAGGGATACGAGCAGTACTTC. Its protein is CASSLEEGYEQYF. Looking up the rest from reference TRBV7-6 and TRBJ2-7 gives the full variable domain: GAGVSQSPRYKVTKRGQDVALRCDPISGHVSLYWYRQALGQGPEFLTYFNYEAQQDKSGLPNDRFSAERPEGSISTLTIQRTEQRDSAMYRCASSLEEGYEQYFGPGTRLTVT.